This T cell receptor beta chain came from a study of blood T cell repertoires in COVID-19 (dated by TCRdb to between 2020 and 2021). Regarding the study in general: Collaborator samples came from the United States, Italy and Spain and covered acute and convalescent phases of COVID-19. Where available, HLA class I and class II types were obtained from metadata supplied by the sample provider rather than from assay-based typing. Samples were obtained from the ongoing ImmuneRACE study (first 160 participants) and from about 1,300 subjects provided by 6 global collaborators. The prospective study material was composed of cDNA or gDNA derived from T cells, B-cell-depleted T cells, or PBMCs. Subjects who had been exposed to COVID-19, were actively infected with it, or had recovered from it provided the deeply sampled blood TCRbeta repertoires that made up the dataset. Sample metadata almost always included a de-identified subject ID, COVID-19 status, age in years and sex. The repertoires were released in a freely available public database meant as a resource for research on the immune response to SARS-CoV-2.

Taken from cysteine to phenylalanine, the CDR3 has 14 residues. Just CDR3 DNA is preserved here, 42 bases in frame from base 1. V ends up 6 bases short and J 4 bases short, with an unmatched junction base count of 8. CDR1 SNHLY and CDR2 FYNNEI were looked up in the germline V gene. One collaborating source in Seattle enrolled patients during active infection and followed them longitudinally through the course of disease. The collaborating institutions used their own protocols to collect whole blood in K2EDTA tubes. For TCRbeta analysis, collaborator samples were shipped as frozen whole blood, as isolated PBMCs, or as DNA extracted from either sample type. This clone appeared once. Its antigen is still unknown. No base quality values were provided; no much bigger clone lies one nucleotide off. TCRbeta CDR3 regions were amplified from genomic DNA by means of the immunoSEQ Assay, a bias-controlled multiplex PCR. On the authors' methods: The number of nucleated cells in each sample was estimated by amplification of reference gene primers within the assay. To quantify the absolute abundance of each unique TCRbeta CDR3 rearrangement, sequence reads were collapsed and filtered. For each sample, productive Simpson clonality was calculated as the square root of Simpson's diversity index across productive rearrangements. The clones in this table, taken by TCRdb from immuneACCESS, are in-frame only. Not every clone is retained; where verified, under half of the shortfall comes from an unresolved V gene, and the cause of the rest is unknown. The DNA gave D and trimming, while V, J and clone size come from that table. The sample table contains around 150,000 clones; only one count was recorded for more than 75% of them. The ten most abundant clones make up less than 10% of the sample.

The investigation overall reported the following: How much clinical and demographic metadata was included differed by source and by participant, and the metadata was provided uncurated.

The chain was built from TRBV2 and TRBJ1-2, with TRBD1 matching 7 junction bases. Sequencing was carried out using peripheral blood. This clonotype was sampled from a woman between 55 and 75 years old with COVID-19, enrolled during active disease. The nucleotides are TGTGCCAGCAGCCCCTCGGGACAGCTCTATGGCTACACCTTC. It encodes CASSPSGQLYGYTF.